The TCR beta chain under discussion was sequenced for a study of blood T cell repertoires in COVID-19. Here immunoSEQ multiplex PCR was the method, and the copy in TCRdb shows in-frame clones only, minus some. The sample records 80,000 to 95,000 clones, roughly 79% being singletons. This CDR3 contains 18 residues. Germline assignment: CDR1 MDHEN and CDR2 SYDVKM. V shed 6 bases and J shed 6 bases, with 24 bases lying between them. The TCR sequence derives from a man older than 75 with acute or convalescent COVID-19. The chain recombines TRBV28 with TRBJ1-6; weak D call: TRBD1 (5 bases). Sequenced: peripheral blood. The CDR3 is CASSPSGSLDVVNSPLHF. CDR3 nucleotides: TGTGCCAGCAGCCCCTCAGGGTCCCTTGACGTTGTTAATTCACCCCTCCACTTT.